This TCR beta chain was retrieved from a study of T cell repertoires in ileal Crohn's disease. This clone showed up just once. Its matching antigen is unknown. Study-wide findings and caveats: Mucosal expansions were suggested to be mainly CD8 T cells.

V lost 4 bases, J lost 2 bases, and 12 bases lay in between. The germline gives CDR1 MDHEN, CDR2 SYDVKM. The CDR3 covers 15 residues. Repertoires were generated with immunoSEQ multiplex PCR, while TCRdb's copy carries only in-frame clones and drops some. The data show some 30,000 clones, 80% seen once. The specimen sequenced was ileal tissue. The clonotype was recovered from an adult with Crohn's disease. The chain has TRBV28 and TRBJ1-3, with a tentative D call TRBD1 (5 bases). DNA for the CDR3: TGTGCCAGCAGTTCTCGGGGGGAGGCTGGAAACACCATATATTTT. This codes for CASSSRGEAGNTIYF.